These T cell receptor beta chains were read from a single sample in a study of T cells in Graves' hyperthyroidism and ophthalmopathy. TCRdb analysed the multiplex PCR reads with MiXCR anew, one entry per CDR3 protein. The profile shows about 360,000 distinct CDR3 sequences, about 13% of them singletons. Sequenced: blood. These receptors were obtained from a young woman with Graves' hyperthyroidism. The CDR3 runs from the conserved cysteine through the conserved F or W. The D gene is left open where the match is weak. Where a row states a size, it is once, few, many or the class of an expanded clone; other rows omit it.

D,length,V,size,J,CDR3,DNA
.,12,TRBV2,many,TRBJ2-2,CASSEVRGELFF,TGTGCCAGCAGTGAAGTAAGAGGGGAGCTGTTTTTT
.,15,TRBV5-6,.,TRBJ1-5,CASSPSPGHNQPQHF,TGTGCCAGCAGTCCATCCCCCGGGCACAATCAGCCCCAGCATTTT
.,12,TRBV12-3/TRBV12-4,.,TRBJ1-2,CASILAFESPTF,.
TRBD1,19,TRBV7-2,many,TRBJ1-2,CASSPFPTKRGRLNYGYTF,TGTGCCAGCAGTCCCTTCCCTACTAAGAGGGGGCGCCTCAACTATGGCTACACCTTC
.,13,TRBV20-1,many,TRBJ1-5,CSTVRGGNQPQHF,TGCTCTACGGTGAGAGGAGGCAATCAGCCCCAGCATTTT
.,13,TRBV28,many,TRBJ2-7,CASSPQAAYEQYF,TGTGCCAGCAGTCCCCAGGCAGCCTACGAGCAGTACTTC
.,15,TRBV3-1,.,TRBJ1-2,CASSQPSGANYGYTF,TGTGCCAGCAGCCAACCCTCCGGGGCTAACTATGGCTACACCTTC
TRBD1,17,TRBV5-1,.,TRBJ2-7,CASSSSPTGTASYEQYF,TGCGCCAGCAGCTCCTCCCCGACAGGGACGGCCTCCTACGAGCAGTACTTC
TRBD2,15,TRBV7-9,many,TRBJ2-5,CASSRREGVAETQYF,TGTGCCAGCAGCCGTCGGGAGGGGGTGGCGGAGACCCAGTACTTC
.,16,TRBV2,many,TRBJ2-1,CASSVTRSSAYNEQFF,TGTGCCAGCAGTGTAACCCGCTCTTCGGCCTACAATGAGCAGTTCTTC
TRBD1,17,TRBV12-3/TRBV12-4,many,TRBJ2-7,CASSSVRGKSSSYEQYF,TGTGCCAGCAGTTCGGTCAGGGGGAAATCAAGCTCCTACGAGCAGTACTTC
TRBD2,15,TRBV20-1,.,TRBJ2-7,CSARGSRGDFYEQYF,TGCAGTGCTAGAGGTAGCCGGGGGGACTTCTACGAGCAGTACTTC
.,13,TRBV28,many,TRBJ2-7,CASSPPDRGEQYF,TGTGCCAGCAGTCCTCCGGACAGAGGGGAGCAGTACTTC
.,14,TRBV3-2,many,TRBJ2-1,CASSQGTASDEQFF,TGTGCCAGCAGCCAAGGGACAGCTTCGGATGAGCAGTTCTTC
.,15,TRBV20-1,few,TRBJ2-4,CSAGFEGTVKNIQYF,TGCAGTGCTGGGTTTGAGGGGACGGTAAAAAACATTCAGTACTTC
.,13,TRBV10-2,.,TRBJ2-3,CASGSGATDTQYF,TGCGCCAGCGGGTCCGGGGCCACAGATACGCAGTATTTT
TRBD1,17,TRBV2,many,TRBJ1-5,CASSGTGSRIGNQPQHF,TGTGCCAGCAGTGGGACAGGGAGTCGGATCGGCAATCAGCCCCAGCATTTT
.,13,TRBV18,.,TRBJ2-1,CASSPLAYNEQFF,TGTGCCAGCTCACCTCTGGCCTACAATGAGCAGTTCTTC
.,14,TRBV28,many,TRBJ1-1,CASTPAGNLGEAFF,TGTGCCAGCACCCCTGCCGGGAATTTGGGTGAAGCTTTCTTT
TRBD1,16,TRBV3-1,.,TRBJ1-1,CASSQDLGQGVTEAFF,TGTGCCAGCAGCCAAGATTTAGGACAGGGGGTCACTGAAGCTTTCTTT
.,15,TRBV13,many,TRBJ1-4,CASSLRAGNNEKLFF,TGTGCCAGCAGCTTACGCGCAGGGAATAATGAAAAACTGTTTTTT
.,17,TRBV4-2,few,TRBJ2-5,CASSQGASRGVQETQYF,TGTGCCAGCAGCCAAGGGGCTAGCCGAGGGGTCCAAGAGACCCAGTACTTC
TRBD2,14,TRBV6-1,many,TRBJ2-7,CASTPGGLSYEQYF,TGTGCCAGCACCCCGGGGGGACTGAGCTACGAGCAGTACTTC
TRBD1,18,TRBV7-8,.,TRBJ2-2,CASSFRGQDILNTGELFF,TGTGCCAGCAGCTTCAGGGGACAGGACATTCTGAACACCGGGGAGCTGTTTTTT
TRBD1,14,TRBV6-1,.,TRBJ1-2,CASSFGRTGVGYTF,TGTGCCAGCAGTTTTGGGAGGACAGGAGTCGGCTACACCTTC
.,17,TRBV3-1,few,TRBJ2-1,CASSQVSGVPSYNEQFF,TGTGCCAGCAGCCAAGTATCCGGCGTACCCTCCTACAATGAGCAGTTCTTC
TRBD2,16,TRBV5-1,.,TRBJ2-1,CASSWSSKRGYNEQFF,TGTGCCAGCAGCTGGTCCAGCAAGCGGGGGTACAATGAGCAGTTCTTC
.,13,TRBV5-6,few,TRBJ2-2,CASSPGNTGELFF,TGTGCCAGCAGCCCAGGAAACACCGGGGAGCTGTTTTTT
TRBD1,14,TRBV6-1,.,TRBJ2-2,CASRRQGDTGELFF,TGTGCCAGCAGAAGACAGGGGGACACCGGGGAGCTGTTTTTT
TRBD2,13,TRBV3-1,many,TRBJ2-1,CASSLGGDLEQFF,TGTGCCAGCAGCCTTGGGGGGGATTTAGAGCAGTTCTTC
.,15,TRBV12-3/TRBV12-4,many,TRBJ2-1,CASSWGGGSYNEQFF,TGTGCCAGCAGTTGGGGAGGGGGCTCCTACAATGAGCAGTTCTTC